Listed here is a single T cell receptor (beta chain). The antigen is unknown. Assay used: immunoSEQ multiplex PCR; TCRdb lists only in-frame clones, some missing. The sample includes some 100,000 clones, approximately 94% of them seen just once. In germline, CDR1 is LNHDA, CDR2 SQIVND (reference sequence). The ends were cut back, 11 bases at V and 4 bases at J, with 13 bases in the middle. This CDR3 contains 12 residues. The data originate from a study of siplizumab effects on memory and regulatory T cells. Study results and caveats: The study found naive T cells seemingly more diverse than memory cells and seemingly major alloresponse contributors.

This chain joins TRBV19 and TRBJ2-3, with a tentative D call TRBD1 (6 bases). This TCR derives from a human donor in good health. Sequencing was carried out using Tregs sorted from blood. The CDR3 DNA sequence: TGTGCCTCTGGACAGTCGCCAGATACGCAGTATTTT. Its translation: CASGQSPDTQYF.